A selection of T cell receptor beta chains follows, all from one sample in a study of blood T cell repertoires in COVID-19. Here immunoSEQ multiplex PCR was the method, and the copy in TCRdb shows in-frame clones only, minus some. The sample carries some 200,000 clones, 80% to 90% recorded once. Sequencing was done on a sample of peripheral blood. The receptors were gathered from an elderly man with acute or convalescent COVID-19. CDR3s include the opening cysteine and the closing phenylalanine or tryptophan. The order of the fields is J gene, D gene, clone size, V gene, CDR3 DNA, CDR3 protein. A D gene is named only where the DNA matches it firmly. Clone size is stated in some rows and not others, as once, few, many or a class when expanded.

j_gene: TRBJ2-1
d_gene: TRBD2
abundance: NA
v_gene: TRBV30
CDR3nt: TGTGCCTGGAGTGTACCAGGACTAGTAAGACGCGAGCAGTTCTTC
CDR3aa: CAWSVPGLVRREQFF

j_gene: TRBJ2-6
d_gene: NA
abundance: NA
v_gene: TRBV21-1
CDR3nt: TGTGCCAGCAGCGAAACCCAGGGGGATGGGGCCAACGTCCTGACTTTC
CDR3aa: CASSETQGDGANVLTF

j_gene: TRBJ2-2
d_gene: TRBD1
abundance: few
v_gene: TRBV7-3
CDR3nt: TGTGCCAGCAGCCCCCGGGTGACAGGGGCCGGGGAGCTGTTTTTT
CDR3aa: CASSPRVTGAGELFF

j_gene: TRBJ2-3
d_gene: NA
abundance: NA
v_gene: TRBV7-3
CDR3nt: TGTGCCAGCAGCCCAAACGGTCCAGGGACTGGCGGTACGCAGTATTTT
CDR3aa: CASSPNGPGTGGTQYF

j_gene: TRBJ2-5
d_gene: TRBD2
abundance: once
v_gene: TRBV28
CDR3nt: TGTGCCAGCAGACCCTCCGAGGCTAGCGGGAGGGCCAGGTTTGGAGAGACCCAGTACTTC
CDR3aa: CASRPSEASGRARFGETQYF

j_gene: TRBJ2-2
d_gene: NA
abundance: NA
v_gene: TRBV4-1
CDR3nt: TGCGCCAGCAGCCAAGACCGCGGGAACACCGGGGAGCTGTTTTTT
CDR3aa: CASSQDRGNTGELFF

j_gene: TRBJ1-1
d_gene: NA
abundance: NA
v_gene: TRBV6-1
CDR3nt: TGTGCCAGCAGTGACCAATACACGTCGGGAGCTTTCTTT
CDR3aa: CASSDQYTSGAFF

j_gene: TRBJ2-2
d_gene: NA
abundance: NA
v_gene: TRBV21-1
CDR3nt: TGTGCCAGCAGTGCCCTTTCCCATATACAGAACACCGGGGAGCTGTTTTTT
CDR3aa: CASSALSHIQNTGELFF

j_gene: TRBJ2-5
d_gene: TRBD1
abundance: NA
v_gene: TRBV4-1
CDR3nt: TGCGCCAGCAGCCAAGGGGGGACAGGTTGGGAGACCCAGTACTTC
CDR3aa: CASSQGGTGWETQYF

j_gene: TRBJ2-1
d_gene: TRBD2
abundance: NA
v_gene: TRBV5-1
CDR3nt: TGCGCCAGCAGCGAACTAGCGGGTTACTACAATGAGCAGTTCTTC
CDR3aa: CASSELAGYYNEQFF

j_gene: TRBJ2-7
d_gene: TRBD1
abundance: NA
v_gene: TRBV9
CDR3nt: TGTGCCAGCAGCGTAGGGACAGGGAGCTCCTACGAGCAGTACTTC
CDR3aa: CASSVGTGSSYEQYF

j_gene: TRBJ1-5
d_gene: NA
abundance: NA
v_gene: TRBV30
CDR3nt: TGTGCCTGGAGTGCCGGGATCGGTCAGCCCCAGCATTTT
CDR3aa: CAWSAGIGQPQHF

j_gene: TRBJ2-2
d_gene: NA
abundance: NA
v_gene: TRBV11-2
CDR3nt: TGTGCCAGCAGCTTAGATTACTGGGGAGATACCGGGGAGCTGTTTTTT
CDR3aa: CASSLDYWGDTGELFF

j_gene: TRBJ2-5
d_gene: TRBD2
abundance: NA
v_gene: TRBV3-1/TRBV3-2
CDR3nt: TGTGCCAGCAGCCTTGGACTAGCGGGGAGACAAGAGACCCAGTACTTC
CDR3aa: CASSLGLAGRQETQYF

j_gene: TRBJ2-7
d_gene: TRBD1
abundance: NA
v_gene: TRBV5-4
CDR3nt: TGTGCCAGCAGCCGGACAGGGGTCGACGAGCAGTACTTC
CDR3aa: CASSRTGVDEQYF

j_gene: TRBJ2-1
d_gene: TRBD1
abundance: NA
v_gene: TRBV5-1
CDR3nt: TGCGCCAGCAGCTTGACCTCCCGGGACAGGGGCTTCTTC
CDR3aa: CASSLTSRDRGFF

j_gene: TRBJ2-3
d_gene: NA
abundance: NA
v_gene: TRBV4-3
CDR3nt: TGCGCCAGCAGCCAAGACGGACAGCGGACAGATACGCAGTATTTT
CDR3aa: CASSQDGQRTDTQYF

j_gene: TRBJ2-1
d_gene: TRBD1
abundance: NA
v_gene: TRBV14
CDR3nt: TGTGCCAGCAGCGGATGGGACAGGGAGAGAAGCAATGAGCAGTTCTTC
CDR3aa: CASSGWDRERSNEQFF

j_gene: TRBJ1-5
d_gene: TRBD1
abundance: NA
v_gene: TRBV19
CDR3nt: TGTGCCAGTAGTAGGGACAGGGTGGGTCAGCCCCAGCATTTT
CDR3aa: CASSRDRVGQPQHF

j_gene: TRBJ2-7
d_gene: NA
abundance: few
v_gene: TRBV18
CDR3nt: TGTGCCAGCTCACCACCTGGCAGGACCTACGAGCAGTACTTC
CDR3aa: CASSPPGRTYEQYF

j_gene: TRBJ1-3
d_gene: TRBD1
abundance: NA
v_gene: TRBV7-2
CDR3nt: TGTGCCAGCAGCTTAAGGGGGACAGCGGCAGCCTCTGGAAACACCATATATTTT
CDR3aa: CASSLRGTAAASGNTIYF

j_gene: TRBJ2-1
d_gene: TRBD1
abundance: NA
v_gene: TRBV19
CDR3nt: TGTGCCAGTAGTATCCAGGGGGCGCGAGATGAGCAGTTCTTC
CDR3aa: CASSIQGARDEQFF

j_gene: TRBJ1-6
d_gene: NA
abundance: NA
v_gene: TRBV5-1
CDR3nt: TGCGCCAGCAGCCGGGATATCTATAATTCACCCCTCCACTTT
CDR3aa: CASSRDIYNSPLHF

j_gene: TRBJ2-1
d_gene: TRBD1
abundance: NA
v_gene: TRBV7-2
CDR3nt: TGTGCCAGCAGCGTGGGACAGCTCTACAATGAGCAGTTCTTC
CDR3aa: CASSVGQLYNEQFF

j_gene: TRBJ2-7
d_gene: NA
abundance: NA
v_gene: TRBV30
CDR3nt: TGTGCCTGGAGTAGGAGCTACGAGCAGTACTTC
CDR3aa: CAWSRSYEQYF

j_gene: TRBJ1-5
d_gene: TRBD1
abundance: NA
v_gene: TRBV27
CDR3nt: TGTGCCAGCAGATCGACAGGGGGAGGAAGTCAGCCCCAGCATTTT
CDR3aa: CASRSTGGGSQPQHF

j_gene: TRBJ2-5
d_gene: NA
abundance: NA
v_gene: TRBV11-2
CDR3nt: TGTGCCAGCAGCTTAGTTGCAGGGCGGGAGACCCAGTACTTC
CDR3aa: CASSLVAGRETQYF

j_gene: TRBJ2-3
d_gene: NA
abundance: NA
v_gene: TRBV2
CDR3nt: TGTGCCAGCAGTACAGGGGACTCAGATACGCAGTATTTT
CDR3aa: CASSTGDSDTQYF

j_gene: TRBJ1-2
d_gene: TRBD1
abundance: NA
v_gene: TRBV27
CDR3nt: TGTGCCAGCAGTCCCTTGACAGGGCGTAACTATGGCTACACCTTC
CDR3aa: CASSPLTGRNYGYTF

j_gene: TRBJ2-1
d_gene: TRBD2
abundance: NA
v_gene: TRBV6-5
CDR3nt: TGTGCCAGCAGGGAGACTAGCGGGAGGGGAAATGAGCAGTTCTTC
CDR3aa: CASRETSGRGNEQFF

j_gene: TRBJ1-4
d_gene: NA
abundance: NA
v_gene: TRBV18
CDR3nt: TGTGCCAGCTCACCACAAGGAGGAACTAATGAAAAACTGTTTTTT
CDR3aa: CASSPQGGTNEKLFF

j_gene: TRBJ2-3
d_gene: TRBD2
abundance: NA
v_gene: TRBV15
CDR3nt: TGTGCCACCAGCCAAGGGGGACTAGCGGGAGAGGTTAAGTATTTT
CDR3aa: CATSQGGLAGEVKYF

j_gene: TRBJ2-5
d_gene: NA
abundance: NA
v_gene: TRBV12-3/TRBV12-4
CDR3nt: TGTGCCAGCAGAAGGCGGGACCAAGAGACCCAGTACTTC
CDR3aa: CASRRRDQETQYF

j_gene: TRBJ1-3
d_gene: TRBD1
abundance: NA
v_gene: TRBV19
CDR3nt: TGTGCCAGTAGTAGGGGTAGGGGGCCGACTCAGGGAAACACCATATATTTT
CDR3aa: CASSRGRGPTQGNTIYF

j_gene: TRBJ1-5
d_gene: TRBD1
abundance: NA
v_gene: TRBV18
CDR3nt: TGTGCCAGCTCTCCGGGACAGTATAGCAATCAGCCCCAGCATTTT
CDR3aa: CASSPGQYSNQPQHF

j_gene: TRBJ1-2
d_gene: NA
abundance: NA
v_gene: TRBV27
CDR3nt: TGTGCCAGCAGTTTTCAGGGGCCATCTAACTATGGCTACACCTTC
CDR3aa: CASSFQGPSNYGYTF

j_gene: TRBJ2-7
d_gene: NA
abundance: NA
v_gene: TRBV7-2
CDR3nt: TGTGCCAGCAGCTTAGCAGCTCTATCGACACCCCACGAGCAGTACTTC
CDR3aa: CASSLAALSTPHEQYF

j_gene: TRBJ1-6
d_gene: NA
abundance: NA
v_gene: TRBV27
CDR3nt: TGTGCCAGCAGTCCCGGGGGGCCCAGGGAGGGATATAGGAATTCACCCCTCCACTTT
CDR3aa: CASSPGGPREGYRNSPLHF

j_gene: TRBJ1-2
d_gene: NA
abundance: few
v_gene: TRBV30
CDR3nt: TGTGCCTGGCTTCCGGGCCCCGAGGGCTATGGCTACACCTTC
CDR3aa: CAWLPGPEGYGYTF

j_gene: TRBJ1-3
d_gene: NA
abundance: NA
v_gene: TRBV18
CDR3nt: TGTGCCAGCTCACCGGGACAAACTGGAAACACCATATATTTT
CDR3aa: CASSPGQTGNTIYF

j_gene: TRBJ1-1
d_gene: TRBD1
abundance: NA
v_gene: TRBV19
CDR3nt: TGTGCCAGTAGTTGGGGAGGCACAGGGGGCTCAACTGAAGCTTTCTTT
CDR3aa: CASSWGGTGGSTEAFF

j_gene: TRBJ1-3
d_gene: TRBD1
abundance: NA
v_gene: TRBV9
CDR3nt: TGTGCCAGCAGCCCAACCCCCGGGACAGGCTCAAACACCATATATTTT
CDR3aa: CASSPTPGTGSNTIYF

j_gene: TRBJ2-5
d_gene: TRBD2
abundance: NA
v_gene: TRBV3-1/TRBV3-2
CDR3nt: TGTGCCAGCAGCCAAGATCCGCTAGCGGGAGGGGGGAGTGAGACCCAGTACTTC
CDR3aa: CASSQDPLAGGGSETQYF

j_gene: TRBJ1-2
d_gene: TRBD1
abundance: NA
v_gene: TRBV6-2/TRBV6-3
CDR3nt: TGTGCCAGCAGTTACTGGGACAGGGTCTATGGCTACACCTTC
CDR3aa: CASSYWDRVYGYTF

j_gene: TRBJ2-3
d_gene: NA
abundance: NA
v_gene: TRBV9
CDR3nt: TGTGCCAGCAGCGACCGGGACAGCCCCGGGAGGGTGAGCTACACAGATACGCAGTATTTT
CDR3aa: CASSDRDSPGRVSYTDTQYF

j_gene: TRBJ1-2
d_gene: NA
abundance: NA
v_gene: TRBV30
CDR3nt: TGTGCCTGTTCGGAGCACGGAGGGCCTAACTATGGCTACACCTTC
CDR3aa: CACSEHGGPNYGYTF

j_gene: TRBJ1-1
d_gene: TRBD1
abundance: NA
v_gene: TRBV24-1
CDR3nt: TGTGCCACCAGTGATTTGAAAGACGACAGGGGCTCTGAAGCTTTCTTT
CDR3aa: CATSDLKDDRGSEAFF

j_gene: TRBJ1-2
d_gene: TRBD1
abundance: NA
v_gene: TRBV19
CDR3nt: TGTGCCAGTAGCGCGACAGGGGGGAGTTATGGCTACACCTTC
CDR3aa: CASSATGGSYGYTF

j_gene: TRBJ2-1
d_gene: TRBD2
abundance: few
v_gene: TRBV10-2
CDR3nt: TGCGCCAGCAGTGAGGGAGAGACTAGCGGGAGCTACAATGAGCAGTTCTTC
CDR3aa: CASSEGETSGSYNEQFF

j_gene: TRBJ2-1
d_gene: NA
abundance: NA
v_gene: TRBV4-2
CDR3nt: TGTGCCAGCAGCCACGCGATTTCCCTGAATGAGCAGTTCTTC
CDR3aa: CASSHAISLNEQFF

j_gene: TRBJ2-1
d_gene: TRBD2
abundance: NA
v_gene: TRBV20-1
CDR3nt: TGCAGTGCTAGTACTAGCGGGAGCAGAAGTGATCCGAAGTTCTTC
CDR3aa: CSASTSGSRSDPKFF

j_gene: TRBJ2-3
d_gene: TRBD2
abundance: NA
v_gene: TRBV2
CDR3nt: TGTGCCAGCAGTTCCCCACCGTCGGGACTAGCGGGAGATACGCAGTATTTT
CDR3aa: CASSSPPSGLAGDTQYF

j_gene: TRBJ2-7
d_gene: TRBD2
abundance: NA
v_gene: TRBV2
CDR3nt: TGTGCCAGCAAGCCGGGACTAGCGGGATTCGACGAGCAGTACTTC
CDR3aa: CASKPGLAGFDEQYF

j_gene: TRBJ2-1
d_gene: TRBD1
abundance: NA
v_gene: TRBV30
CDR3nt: TGTGCCTGGAGGGGACAGGCCTACAATGAGCAGTTCTTC
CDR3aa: CAWRGQAYNEQFF